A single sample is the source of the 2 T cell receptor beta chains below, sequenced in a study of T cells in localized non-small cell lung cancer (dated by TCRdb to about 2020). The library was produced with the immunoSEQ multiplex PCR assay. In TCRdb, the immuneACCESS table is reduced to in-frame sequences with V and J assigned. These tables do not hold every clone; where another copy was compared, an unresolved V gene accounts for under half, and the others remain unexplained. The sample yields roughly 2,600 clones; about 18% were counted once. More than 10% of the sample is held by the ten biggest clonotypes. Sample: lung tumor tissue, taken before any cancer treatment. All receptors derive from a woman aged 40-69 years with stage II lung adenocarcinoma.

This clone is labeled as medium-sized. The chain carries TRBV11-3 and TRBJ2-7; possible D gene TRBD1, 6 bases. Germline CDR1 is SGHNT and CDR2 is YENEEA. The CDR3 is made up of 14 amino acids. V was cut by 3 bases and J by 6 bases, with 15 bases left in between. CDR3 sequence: CASSFLQGRLEQYF. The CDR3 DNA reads TGTGCCAGCAGCTTCCTTCAGGGGAGACTCGAGCAGTACTTC.

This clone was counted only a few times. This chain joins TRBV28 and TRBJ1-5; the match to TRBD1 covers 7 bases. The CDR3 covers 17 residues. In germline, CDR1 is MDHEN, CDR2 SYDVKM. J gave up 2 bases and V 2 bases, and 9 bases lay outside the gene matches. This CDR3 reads CASSLGTASGGNQPQHF. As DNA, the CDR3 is TGTGCCAGCAGTTTAGGGACAGCTAGTGGGGGCAATCAGCCCCAGCATTTT.